This passage covers 32 T cell receptor beta chains from one sample sequenced in a study of blood T cell repertoires in COVID-19. Repertoires were generated with immunoSEQ multiplex PCR, while TCRdb's copy carries only in-frame clones and drops some. Here the sample spans some 190,000 clones, roughly 84% being singletons. Material for sequencing was peripheral blood. These receptors all stem from a person aged 70 to 85 with COVID-19, enrolled during active disease.

CDR3 in amino acids: CASTRSGGYQPQHF. CDR3 bases: TGTGCCAGTACCCGGTCAGGGGGCTATCAGCCCCAGCATTTT. V gene TRBV19 combines with J gene TRBJ1-5; 8 bases line up with TRBD1. Germline CDR1 and CDR2: LNHDA and SQIVND (reference sequence). V shed 7 bases and J 5 bases; nucleotides not matched to a gene: 7. This CDR3 contains 14 residues.

The rearrangement uses TRBV4-3 and TRBJ1-2, with a weak D call TRBD1 (5 bases). The CDR3 sequence is 14 residues long. Per germline, CDR1 LGHNA and CDR2 YSLEER. V lost 0 bases to trimming and J lost 3 bases, with 8 bases between them. CDR3: CASSQDLGHYGYTF. CDR3 sequence (DNA): TGCGCCAGCAGCCAAGATCTGGGGCACTATGGCTACACCTTC.

V usage is TRBV4-1 and J usage is TRBJ2-7; 9 bases are shared with TRBD2. CDR1 and CDR2 (germline): MGHRA, YSYEKL. CDR3 size: 15 residues. V lost 3 bases and J lost 4; bases outside the gene matches: 7. Here the CDR3 DNA reads TGCGCCAGCAGCCAGCGGGAGGGCCTCCTTTACGAGCAGTACTTC. Translation: CASSQREGLLYEQYF.

This clone was counted between two and nine times. The V gene is TRBV5-1, the J gene TRBJ2-7; the D gene is possibly TRBD1 (8 bases). Germline V gene data show CDR1 as SGHRS and CDR2 as YFSETQ. CDR3 length equals 15 residues. V shed 0 bases and J shed 5 bases, with 15 bases lying between them. The CDR3 nucleotides read TGCGCCAGCAGCTTGGGTTACAGGGGGGGCGACGAGCAGTACTTC. Translated, it gives CASSLGYRGGDEQYF.

The chain links TRBV4-3 to TRBJ1-2, with 8 bases aligning to TRBD1. Trimming took 1 base from V and 5 from J; bases not matched to a gene: 6. CDR1 is LGHNA and CDR2 is YSLEER in the germline V gene. The CDR3 spans 15 residues. DNA of the CDR3: TGCGCCAGCAGCCAAGGTGGACAGGGATTTTATGGCTACACCTTC. Amino acids: CASSQGGQGFYGYTF.

The chain joins TRBV9 to TRBJ2-1; 7 bases are shared with TRBD2. The CDR3 contains 13 residues. Germline CDR1 reads SGDLS; CDR2 reads YYNGEE. V gave up 1 base and J gave up 5 bases; unmatched junction bases: 0. CDR3 region: CASSVLADNEQFF. DNA of the CDR3: TGTGCCAGCAGCGTACTAGCGGACAATGAGCAGTTCTTC.

This clone showed up just once. The chain carries TRBV19 and TRBJ2-5; 9 bases align to TRBD2. The germline CDR1 and CDR2 sequences are LNHDA and SQIVND (reference sequence). V lost 7 bases to trimming and J lost 2 bases; unmatched junction nucleotides: 8. The CDR3 consists of 15 residues. The CDR3 is CASTNSGGPQETQYF. CDR3 coding DNA: TGTGCCAGTACCAATAGCGGGGGACCGCAAGAGACCCAGTACTTC.

V and J are TRBV7-9 and TRBJ1-2, with 7 bases lining up with TRBD1. V gave up 5 bases and J gave up 6 bases; unmatched junction bases: 6. The CDR3 has 13 residues. The germline V gene has CDR1 SEHNR and CDR2 FQNEAQ (reference sequence). The CDR3: CASSRDRGNGYTF. The CDR3 DNA reads as TGTGCCAGCAGCCGGGACAGAGGGAATGGCTACACCTTC. The full variable domain, rest sourced from reference TRBV7-9 and TRBJ1-2, is DTGVSQNPRHKITKRGQNVTFRCDPISEHNRLYWYRQTLGQGPEFLTYFQNEAQLEKSRLLSDRFSAERPKGSFSTLEIQRTEQGDSAMYLCASSRDRGNGYTFGSGTRLTVV.

The chain links TRBV24-1 to TRBJ1-4; D remains unclear. V lost 6 bases and J 9 bases, leaving 10 bases between the germline ends. Germline-derived CDR1 and CDR2 are KGHDR and SFDVKD. The CDR3 sequence is 12 residues long. The CDR3 region has the DNA TGTGCCACCAGTAGTGGGCCACAAAAACTGTTTTTT. It codes for CATSSGPQKLFF.

The chain has TRBV19 and TRBJ2-5, with D unresolved. V was cut by 1 base and J by 4 bases, with 10 bases left in between. The CDR3 loop spans 14 amino acids. Germline V gives CDR1 LNHDA, CDR2 SQIVND (reference sequence). The CDR3 sequence is CASSIGGLGETQYF. DNA of the CDR3: TGTGCCAGTAGTATAGGAGGCCTTGGAGAGACCCAGTACTTC.

A few counts support this clone. J is TRBJ2-7 and V is TRBV18, with D maybe TRBD2 (5 bases). V was shortened by 6 bases and J by 1 base, with 13 bases between the two germline ends. This CDR3 is 14 amino acids long. The germline gives CDR1 KGHSH, CDR2 LQKENI. The CDR3 reads CASSQRTGSYEQYF. The CDR3 region has the DNA TGTGCCAGCTCCCAGAGGACTGGGTCCTACGAGCAGTACTTC.

The V and J genes are TRBV20-1 and TRBJ1-5; unclear D gene. Germline lookup yields CDR1 DFQATT and CDR2 SNEGSKA (reference sequence). The V end lost 4 bases, the J end lost 6 bases, and 7 bases lay between the germline ends. The CDR3 has 11 residues. Here the CDR3 DNA reads TGCAGTGCTACTGACGGTCAGCCCCAGCATTTT. It yields the protein CSATDGQPQHF.

The rearrangement links TRBV6-4 to TRBJ2-1, with 7 bases fitting TRBD1. The germline CDR1 and CDR2 sequences are MRHNA and SNTAGT. This CDR3 is built from 15 residues. V gave up 4 bases and J gave up 2 bases; unmatched junction bases: 5. For the CDR3, the DNA is TGTGCCAGCAGTGTGTTACAGGGGCCCTACAATGAGCAGTTCTTC. Translating gives CASSVLQGPYNEQFF.

The genes are TRBV28 and TRBJ2-1; possibly TRBD2 for D (5 bases). V lost 5 bases and J lost 6, with 17 bases in between. This CDR3 is 15 amino acids long. Looked up from germline, CDR1 is MDHEN and CDR2 is SYDVKM. The CDR3 DNA follows: TGTGCCAGCAGTCGGACCTCCCTCGGAGGCAATGAGCAGTTCTTC. Translated, it gives CASSRTSLGGNEQFF.

The rearrangement links TRBV28 to TRBJ2-7, with 7 bases aligning to TRBD1. The CDR3 is 14 amino acids. V lost 4 bases, J lost 4 bases, and 7 bases stayed unmatched. Germline V lookup: CDR1 MDHEN, CDR2 SYDVKM. In nucleotides, the CDR3 is TGTGCCAGCAGTTATCGGACAGGCATTTACGAGCAGTACTTC. Translated, it gives CASSYRTGIYEQYF.

This chain joins TRBV10-3 and TRBJ2-2; D might be TRBD1 (5 bases). V lost 5 bases, J lost 3 bases, and 10 bases lay in between. Germline V gives CDR1 ENHRY, CDR2 SYGVKD. The CDR3 spans 14 residues. The CDR3, as DNA: TGTGCCATCAGTCAGGGATTTTACACCGGGGAGCTGTTTTTT. Its translation is CAISQGFYTGELFF.

V and J are TRBV4-1 and TRBJ2-3, with D maybe TRBD2 (6 bases). The CDR3 length is 15 residues. Germline values: CDR1 MGHRA, CDR2 YSYEKL. V was trimmed by 0 bases and J by 5 bases, leaving 12 bases between them. CDR3 coding DNA: TGCGCCAGCAGCCAAGATCCGCGGGGTGAAGATACGCAGTATTTT. Residues: CASSQDPRGEDTQYF.

This clone has only one observation. DNA for the CDR3: TGTGCCAGCAGCTATCCAGGGACCGGGGAGCTGTTTTTT. It encodes CASSYPGTGELFF. The chain has TRBV28 and TRBJ2-2, with D possibly matching TRBD1 (5 bases). Germline V gene sequence: CDR1 MDHEN, CDR2 SYDVKM. The CDR3 length is 13 residues. V lost 6 bases, J lost 5 bases, and 10 bases lay in between.

The chain carries TRBV15 and TRBJ1-5; D might be TRBD1 (5 bases). The V gene lost 1 base and the J gene lost 0 bases, with 16 bases spanning the gap. Germline V gives CDR1 LNHNV, CDR2 YYDKDF (reference sequence). The CDR3 consists of 18 residues. CDR3: CATSRGTDTLNSNQPQHF. CDR3 DNA sequence: TGTGCCACCAGCAGAGGAACGGACACCTTAAATAGCAATCAGCCCCAGCATTTT.

The V call is TRBV5-1, the J call TRBJ2-1; TRBD1 matches 9 bases. The germline V gene encodes CDR1 SGHRS and CDR2 YFSETQ. V shed 0 bases, J shed 6 bases, and the junction held 4 bases outside the gene matches. The CDR3 totals 15 residues. CDR3 residues: CASSLGQGDINEQFF. The CDR3 bases are TGCGCCAGCAGCTTGGGACAGGGGGACATCAATGAGCAGTTCTTC.

The chain employs TRBV21-1 and TRBJ2-1; the D segment call TRBD1 is taken from the table without a DNA check. TRBV21-1 is labeled a pseudogene. The CDR3 runs to 12 residues. CDR3 bases: TGTGCCAGCAGGGGTAGACAGTATTATCGGTTCTTC. Translation gives CASRGRQYYRFF.

The rearrangement links TRBV27 to TRBJ2-1; TRBD2 matches at 9 bases. Germline V gene lookup returns CDR1 MNHEY and CDR2 SMNVEV (reference sequence). The CDR3 sequence is 16 residues long. V shed 6 bases, J shed 2 bases, and the junction held 8 bases outside the gene matches. The CDR3 sequence: CASSPPASGAYNEQFF. CDR3 bases: TGTGCCAGCAGCCCTCCGGCTAGCGGGGCCTACAATGAGCAGTTCTTC.

The J gene is TRBJ2-7, the V gene TRBV21-1; TRBD2, the table's D call, lacks a check against the DNA. TRBV21-1 is termed a pseudogene. CDR3 length: 15 residues. CDR3 region: CASSKVGGVGLEQYF. The CDR3 region has the DNA TGTGCCAGCAGCAAAGTCGGGGGAGTGGGTCTCGAGCAGTACTTC.

Turning to this clone: Distinct nucleotide sequences in the sample also encode this CDR3. J is TRBJ2-1 and V is TRBV5-1; 10 nucleotides agree with TRBD2. The CDR3 has 15 residues. V shed 0 bases and J 4 bases; nucleotides not matched to a gene: 1. Germline-derived CDR1 and CDR2 are SGHRS and YFSETQ. CDR3 sequence reads: CASSLGLAGYNEQFF. The CDR3 DNA reads TGCGCCAGCAGCTTGGGACTAGCGGGTTACAATGAGCAGTTCTTC.

In its sample, this clone was seen a few times. This sequence joins TRBV7-8 and TRBJ1-2; TRBD1 is a possible D gene (6 bases). V gave up 0 bases and J gave up 3 bases, with 14 bases separating them. CDR1 and CDR2 (germline): SGHVS, FQNEAQ. This CDR3 contains 16 residues. The CDR3 bases are TGTGCCAGCAGCTTAGCCGTGGCGCCAGGGGACTATGGCTACACCTTC. It translates to CASSLAVAPGDYGYTF.

The chain employs TRBV27 and TRBJ2-3; D is possibly TRBD1 (6 bases). Trimming took off 5 bases at V and 3 bases at J, with 18 bases between the two ends. There are 16 residues in the CDR3. Looked up from germline, CDR1 is MNHEY and CDR2 is SMNVEV (reference sequence). The CDR3 DNA is TGTGCCAGCAGTACCTTGACAGGTCTGGGGACAGATACGCAGTATTTT. It specifies CASSTLTGLGTDTQYF.

This chain links TRBV24-1 with TRBJ2-1; D is perhaps TRBD2 (5 bases). CDR1 and CDR2 from the germline V gene are KGHDR and SFDVKD. The V end lost 4 bases, the J end lost 6 bases, and 6 bases lay between the germline ends. CDR3 length: 12 amino acids. The CDR3 sequence is CATSDEGNEQFF. The CDR3 DNA sequence: TGTGCCACCAGTGACGAGGGCAATGAGCAGTTCTTC.

This chain connects TRBV19 to TRBJ2-2, with D possibly matching TRBD1 (5 bases). Germline CDR1 and CDR2: LNHDA and SQIVND (reference sequence). Trimming stripped 7 bases from V and 3 bases from J, with 15 bases between. The CDR3 loop spans 15 amino acids. The CDR3 reads CASTPPQGYTGELFF. CDR3 in DNA: TGTGCCAGTACCCCTCCCCAGGGATACACCGGGGAGCTGTTTTTT.

This chain uses TRBV28 with TRBJ1-1, with no clear D. Germline lookup yields CDR1 MDHEN and CDR2 SYDVKM. V was shortened by 10 bases and J by 11 bases, with 8 bases between the two germline ends. The CDR3 covers 8 residues. The CDR3 sequence is CATGGAFF. The DNA of the CDR3 is TGTGCCACTGGAGGCGCTTTCTTT.

The chain links TRBV5-4 to TRBJ2-1; D is ambiguous. The CDR3 length is 13 residues. Germline V CDR1 and CDR2: SGHNT, YYREEE (reference sequence). V lost 2 bases, J lost 7 bases, and 10 bases lay in between. CDR3 protein: CASSFPGRNEQFF. CDR3 coding DNA: TGTGCCAGCAGCTTCCCGGGTAGGAATGAGCAGTTCTTC.

This chain connects TRBV6-5 to TRBJ1-2, with 7 bases matching TRBD1. The CDR3 is made up of 14 amino acids. Germline V gives CDR1 MNHEY, CDR2 SVGAGI. Germline trimming cut 6 bases from V and 2 bases from J; bases unmatched to any gene: 6. CDR3 DNA: TGTGCCAGCAGACCCCCGGGACAGAACTATGGCTACACCTTC. It specifies CASRPPGQNYGYTF.

The V gene is TRBV5-4, the J gene TRBJ1-3; no reliable D call. The CDR3 runs to 14 residues. Germline CDR1 is SGHNT and CDR2 is YYREEE (reference sequence). Trimming shortened V by 2 bases and J by 4 bases, and 10 bases separated the two germline ends. The CDR3 sequence is CASSFWGGGNTIYF. For the CDR3, the DNA is TGTGCCAGCAGCTTTTGGGGAGGGGGAAACACCATATATTTT.